This T cell receptor beta chain was identified in a study of shared clonotypes between healthy human individuals. Sequencing was performed with immunoSEQ multiplex PCR; in TCRdb, only in-frame clones are kept and a portion is missing. The table shows over 2 million clones, with roughly 95% occurring only once. In this sample, this clone turned up once. Its matching antigen is unknown. Healthy and HIV-negative, the adult donors had no recent acute infections or vaccinations. The CDR3 extends over 14 amino acids. Losses at the gene ends were 5 bases for V and 6 bases for J; bases not matched to a gene: 9. Germline V gives CDR1 SGHTA, CDR2 FQGTGA. Study-level results: Sampling was confined to blood; repertoires within tissues likely differ.

What was sequenced was naive CD4+ T cells sorted from blood. Sample subset: CD45RA+ positively selected. The TCR originated in a man younger than 35 in good health. The V and J genes are TRBV7-3 and TRBJ1-1; 7 positions agree with TRBD1. The chain's CDR3 is CASSPQGGNSEAFF. As DNA, the CDR3 is TGTGCCAGCAGCCCCCAGGGGGGTAACTCTGAAGCTTTCTTT.